This T cell receptor beta chain was documented in a study of blood T cell repertoires in COVID-19. Study details: Collection of acute and convalescent COVID-19 samples took place in the United States, Italy and Spain.

A single count supports this clone. Per the original methods: How many nucleated cells were present was estimated from reference gene primer amplification. The method was immunoSEQ multiplex PCR; TCRdb's version includes in-frame clones alone and lacks a portion of them. V and J calls and clone size are copied from that table; D and trimming were computed from the DNA. Here the sample spans around 280,000 clones, roughly nine tenths being singletons. The sequence was collected from a woman in her 50s who had recovered from COVID-19. The sequenced sample consisted of peripheral blood.

This CDR3 is CASSPYSGGLQETQYF. Written as DNA, the CDR3 is TGTGCCAGCAGCCCTTATAGCGGGGGCCTACAAGAGACCCAGTACTTC. This chain connects TRBV4-2 to TRBJ2-5; 9 positions match TRBD2. The CDR3 spans 16 residues. After removal of 4 bases from V and 2 bases from J, the junction contained 8 bases not matched to a gene. Looked up from germline, CDR1 is LGHNA and CDR2 is YNFKEQ.